This T cell receptor beta chain came from a study of PD-1 blockade in classical Hodgkin lymphoma. The CDR3 consists of 14 residues. V was cut by 8 bases and J by 0 bases, with 10 bases left in between. Germline CDR1 SGHAT, CDR2 FQNNGV. Each patient relapsed following autologous stem cell transplantation, and prior brentuximab vedotin exposure differed. Using immunoSEQ multiplex PCR, the repertoire was profiled, and TCRdb retains in-frame clones only, with some absent. The data show 15,000 to 20,000 clones, about 80% seen once. The specimen comprised peripheral blood mononuclear cells (PBMCs), sampled before the second cycle of nivolumab. The TCR originated in a human donor with classical Hodgkin lymphoma. J is TRBJ2-2 and V is TRBV11-2; tentatively, D is TRBD1 (6 bases). CDR3 loop: CASRDTTNTGELFF. The CDR3 bases are TGTGCCAGCCGGGACACCACGAACACCGGGGAGCTGTTTTTT.